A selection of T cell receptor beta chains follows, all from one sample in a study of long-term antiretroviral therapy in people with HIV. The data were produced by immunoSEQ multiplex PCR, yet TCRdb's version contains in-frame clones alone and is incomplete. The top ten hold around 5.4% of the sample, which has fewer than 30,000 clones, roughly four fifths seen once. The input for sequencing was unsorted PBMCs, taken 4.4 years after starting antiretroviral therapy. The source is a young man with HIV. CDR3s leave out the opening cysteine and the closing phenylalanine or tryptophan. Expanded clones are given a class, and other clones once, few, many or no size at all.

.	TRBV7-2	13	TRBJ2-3	ASSLALPPTDTQY
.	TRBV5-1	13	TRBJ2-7	ASRLGGGTPYEQY
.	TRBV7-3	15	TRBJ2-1	ASSLTPLTGASNEQF
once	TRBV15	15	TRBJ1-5	ATSRDEVGYSNQPQH
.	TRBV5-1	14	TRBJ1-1	ASSRDPQGLNTEAF
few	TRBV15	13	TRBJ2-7	ATSRVVPSSYEQY
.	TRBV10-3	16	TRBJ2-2	AISESLGRRANTGELF
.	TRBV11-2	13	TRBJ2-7	ASSPWGGLATEQY
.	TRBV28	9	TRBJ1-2	ASSSLGGYT
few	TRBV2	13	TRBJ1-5	ASSEWVSSNQPQH
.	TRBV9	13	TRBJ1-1	ASSARRGPNTEAF
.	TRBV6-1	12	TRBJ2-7	ASSFHRESYEQY
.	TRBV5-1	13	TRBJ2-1	ASSSGGLDANEQF
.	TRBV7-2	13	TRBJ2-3	ASSLTGGASDTQY
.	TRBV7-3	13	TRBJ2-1	ASSPAAGGPNEQF
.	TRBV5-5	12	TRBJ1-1	ASSFGAPGTEAF